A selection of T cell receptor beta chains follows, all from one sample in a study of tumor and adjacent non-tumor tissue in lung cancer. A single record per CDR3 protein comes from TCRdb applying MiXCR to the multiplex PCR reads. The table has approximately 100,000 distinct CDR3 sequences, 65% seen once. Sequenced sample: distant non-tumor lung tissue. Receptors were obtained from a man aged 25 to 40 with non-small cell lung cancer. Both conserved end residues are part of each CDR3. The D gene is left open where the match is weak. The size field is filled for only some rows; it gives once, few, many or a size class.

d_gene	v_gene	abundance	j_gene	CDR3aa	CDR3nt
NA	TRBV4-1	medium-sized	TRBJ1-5	CASSQDGLSNQPQHF	TGCGCCAGCAGCCAAGATGGGCTTAGCAATCAGCCCCAGCATTTT
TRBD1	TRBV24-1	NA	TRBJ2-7	CASSAPGQWARGADEQYF	TGTGCCTCCAGTGCCCCGGGACAGTGGGCGCGAGGGGCCGACGAGCAGTACTTC
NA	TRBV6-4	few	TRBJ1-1	CASSESELNTEAFF	TGTGCCAGCAGTGAGTCAGAGCTGAACACTGAAGCTTTCTTT
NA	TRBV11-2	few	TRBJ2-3	CAGSLEGKDTQYF	TGTGCCGGCAGCTTAGAAGGGAAAGATACACAGTATTTT
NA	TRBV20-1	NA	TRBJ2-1	CSGLDLTSYSEQFF	TGCAGTGGCCTGGACCTTACCTCCTACAGTGAGCAGTTCTTC
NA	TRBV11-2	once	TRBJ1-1	CASSFAGKNSEAFF	TGTGCCAGCAGCTTCGCGGGAAAGAACTCTGAAGCTTTCTTT
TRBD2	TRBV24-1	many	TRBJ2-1	CATSDVGGTSGRFNYNEQFF	TGTGCCACCAGTGACGTTGGTGGGACTAGCGGGAGGTTTAACTACAATGAGCAGTTCTTC
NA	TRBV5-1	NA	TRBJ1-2	CASSQSPAGYGYTF	TGCGCCAGCAGCCAGTCGCCAGCTGGCTATGGCTACACCTTC
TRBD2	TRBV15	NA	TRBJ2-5	CATSILAGETQYF	TGTGCCACCAGCATCCTAGCGGGAGAGACGCAGTACTTC
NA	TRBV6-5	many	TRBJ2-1	CASSYEDTYNEQFF	TGTGCCAGCAGTTACGAGGACACATACAATGAGCAGTTCTTC
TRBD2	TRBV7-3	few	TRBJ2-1	CASSPKRGSYNEQFF	TGTGCCAGCAGCCCAAAGCGCGGGAGCTACAATGAGCAGTTCTTC
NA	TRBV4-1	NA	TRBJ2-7	CASSQDLAILGILERYF	TGCGCCAGCAGCCAAGACCTCGCAATTCTAGGCATCTTAGAGCGGTACTTC
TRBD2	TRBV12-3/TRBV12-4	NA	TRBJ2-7	CASTSDGRGHEQYF	TGTGCCAGCACTTCCGACGGGAGGGGTCACGAGCAATACTTC
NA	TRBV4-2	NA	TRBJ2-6	CASSQDAIWSGANVLTF	TGTGCGAGCAGCCAAGATGCAATATGGTCTGGGGCCAACGTCCTGACTTTC
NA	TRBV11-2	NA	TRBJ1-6	CASSSEPGYNSALHF	TGTGCCAGCAGCTCAGAGCCAGGGTACAATTCAGCCCTCCACTTT
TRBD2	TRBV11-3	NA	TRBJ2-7	CASNPRLAAKYEQYF	TGTGCCAGCAACCCCCGACTAGCGGCTAAATACGAGCAGTACTTC
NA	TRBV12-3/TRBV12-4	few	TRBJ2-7	CASSGDRPYEQYF	TGTGCCAGCAGCGGAGACAGGCCCTACGAGCAGTACTTC
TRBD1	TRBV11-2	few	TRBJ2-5	CASSLGRMGTGTQYF	TGTGCTAGCAGCTTAGGAAGGATGGGGACAGGGACCCAGTACTTC
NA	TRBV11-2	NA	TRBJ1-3	CASSAGRGNTIYF	TGTGCCAGCAGCGCCGGACGGGGAAACACCATATATTTT
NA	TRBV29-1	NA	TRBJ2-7	CSVLVGERESYEQYF	TGCAGCGTCCTGGTGGGGGAGAGGGAATCCTACGAGCAGTACTTC
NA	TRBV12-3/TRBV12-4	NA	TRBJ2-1	CASTPQGGAYGNEQFF	TGTGCCAGTACCCCCCAAGGCGGGGCGTATGGGAATGAGCAGTTCTTC
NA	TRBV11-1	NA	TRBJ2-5	CASSADTHQETQYF	TGTGCTAGCAGTGCCGACACGCACCAAGAGACCCAGTACTTC
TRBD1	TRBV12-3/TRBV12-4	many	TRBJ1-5	CASTPWDTGTGGNLGNQPQHF	TGTGCCAGCACCCCTTGGGACACCGGGACAGGGGGCAATTTAGGGAATCAGCCCCAGCATTTT
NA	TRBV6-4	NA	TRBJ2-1	CASSEQHNNEQFF	TGTGCCAGCAGTGAGCAGCACAACAATGAGCAATTCTTC
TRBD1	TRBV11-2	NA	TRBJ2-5	CASSLGGTGARDYF	TGTGCCAGCAGCTTAGGGGGGACAGGGGCCCGCGATTACTTC
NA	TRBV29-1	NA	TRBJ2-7	CSYRQEMNKQYF	TGCAGCTATCGACAGGAAATGAACAAGCAGTACTTC
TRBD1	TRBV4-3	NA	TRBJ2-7	CASSQVPQGVAEQYF	TGCGCCAGCAGCCAAGTACCGCAGGGGGTCGCCGAGCAGTACTTC
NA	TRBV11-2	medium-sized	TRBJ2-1	CASSPHRTIEQFF	TGTGCCAGCAGCCCACACCGGACGATAGAGCAGTTCTTC
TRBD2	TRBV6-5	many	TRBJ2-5	CASSPRGLAETQYF	TGTGCCAGCAGTCCCCGGGGACTAGCTGAGACCCAGTACTTC
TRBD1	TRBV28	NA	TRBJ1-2	CASTRGPGGRNYGYTF	TGTGCCAGCACCCGAGGTCCAGGGGGACGGAACTATGGCTACACCTTC
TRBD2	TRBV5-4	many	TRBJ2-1	CASSREGREQFF	TGTGCCAGCAGTAGGGAGGGCCGAGAGCAGTTCTTC
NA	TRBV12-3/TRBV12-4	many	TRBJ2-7	CASSLQGDFYEQYF	TGTGCCAGCAGTTTACAGGGGGACTTCTACGAGCAGTACTTC
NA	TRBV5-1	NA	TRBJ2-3	CASSLMAPSTDTQYF	TGCGCCAGCAGCTTGATGGCGCCTAGCACAGATACGCAGTATTTT
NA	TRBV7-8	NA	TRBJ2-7	CASSSVHEGSYEQYF	TGTGCCAGCAGCTCCGTACATGAGGGGTCCTACGAGCAGTACTTC
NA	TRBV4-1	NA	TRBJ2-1	CASSQVRGERFF	TGCGCCAGCAGCCAAGTTAGAGGCGAGCGGTTCTTC
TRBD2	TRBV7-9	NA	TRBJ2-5	CANSPAGGPVEIQYF	TGTGCCAACAGCCCCGCGGGGGGGCCCGTGGAGATCCAGTACTTC
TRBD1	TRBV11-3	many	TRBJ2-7	CASSQAGTGAYEQYF	TGTGCCAGCAGCCAGGCCGGGACAGGGGCCTACGAGCAGTACTTC
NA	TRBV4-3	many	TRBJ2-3	CASSQGSGIRTDTQYF	TGCGCCAGCAGCCAAGGTTCCGGGATCCGCACAGATACGCAGTATTTT
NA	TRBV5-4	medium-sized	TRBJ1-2	CASSLVDPEYGYTF	TGTGCCAGCAGCTTGGTGGACCCCGAATATGGCTACACCTTC
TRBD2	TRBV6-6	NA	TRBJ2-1	CASSSGTSGATSYNEQFF	TGTGCCAGTAGTTCCGGGACTAGCGGGGCAACCTCCTACAATGAGCAGTTCTTC
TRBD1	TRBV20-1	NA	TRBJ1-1	CSASTGNTEAFF	TGCAGTGCTTCGACAGGGAACACTGAAGCTTTCTTC
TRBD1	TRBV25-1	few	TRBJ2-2	CASSVDRDTGELFF	TGTGCCAGCAGTGTGGACAGGGACACCGGGGAGCTGTTTTTT
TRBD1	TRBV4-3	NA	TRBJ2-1	CASSHGTGVVNEQFF	TGCGCCAGCAGTCATGGGACAGGGGTAGTCAATGAGCAGTTCTTC
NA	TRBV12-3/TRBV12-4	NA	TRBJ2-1	CASSRGLGQLF	TGTGCTAGCAGCCGAGGACTGGGGCAGCTCTTC
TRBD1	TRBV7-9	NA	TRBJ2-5	CASSPVDRKTQYF	TGTGCCAGCAGCCCCGTGGACAGGAAGACCCAGTACTTC
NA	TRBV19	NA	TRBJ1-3	CATEQGRGNTIYF	TGTGCCACCGAACAGGGCAGGGGAAACACCATATATTTT
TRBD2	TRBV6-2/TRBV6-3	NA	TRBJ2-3	CASSCSAGGSTDTQYF	TGTGCCAGCAGTTGCTCAGCGGGGGGGAGCACGGATACGCAGTATTTT
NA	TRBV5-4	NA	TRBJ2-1	CVSSAYNEQFF	TGTGTCAGCAGTGCCTACAATGAGCAGTTCTTC
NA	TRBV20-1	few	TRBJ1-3	CSAKQQPGNTVYF	TGCAGTGCTAAGCAACAGCCTGGAAACACCGTTTATTTT
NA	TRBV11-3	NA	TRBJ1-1	CTSSFRGGLNAEAFF	TGTACCAGCAGCTTCCGGGGGGGGTTGAACGCTGAAGCTTTCTTT
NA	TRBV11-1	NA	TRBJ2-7	CASSLTGGNYEQCF	TGTGCCAGCAGCCTTACGGGGGGCAACTACGAGCAGTGCTTC
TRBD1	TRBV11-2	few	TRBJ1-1	CASSSYRGPINTEAFF	TGTGCCAGCAGCTCTTACAGGGGGCCGATTAACACTGAAGCTTTCTTT
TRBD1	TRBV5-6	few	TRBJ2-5	CASSVQGSYGTQYF	TGTGCCAGCAGTGTACAGGGGAGCTATGGGACCCAGTACTTC
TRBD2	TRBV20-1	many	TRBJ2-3	CSASGRWDTQYF	TGCAGTGCTAGCGGGAGGTGGGATACGCAGTATTTT
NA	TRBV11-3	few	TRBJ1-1	CASILRGQGFTEAFF	TGCGCCAGCATCTTAAGGGGTCAGGGTTTCACTGAAGCTTTCTTT
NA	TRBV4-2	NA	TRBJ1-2	CASSPNTGGTDYGYTF	TGTGCCAGCAGCCCCAACACTGGGGGGACCGACTATGGCTACACCTTC
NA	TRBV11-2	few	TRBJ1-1	CASSLLRTENTEAFF	TGTGCCAGCAGCTTACTTCGGACTGAGAACACTGAAGCTTTCTTT
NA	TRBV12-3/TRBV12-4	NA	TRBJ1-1	CASSLGENTEAFF	TGTGCCAGCAGTCTCGGGGAAAACACTGAAGCCTTCTTT